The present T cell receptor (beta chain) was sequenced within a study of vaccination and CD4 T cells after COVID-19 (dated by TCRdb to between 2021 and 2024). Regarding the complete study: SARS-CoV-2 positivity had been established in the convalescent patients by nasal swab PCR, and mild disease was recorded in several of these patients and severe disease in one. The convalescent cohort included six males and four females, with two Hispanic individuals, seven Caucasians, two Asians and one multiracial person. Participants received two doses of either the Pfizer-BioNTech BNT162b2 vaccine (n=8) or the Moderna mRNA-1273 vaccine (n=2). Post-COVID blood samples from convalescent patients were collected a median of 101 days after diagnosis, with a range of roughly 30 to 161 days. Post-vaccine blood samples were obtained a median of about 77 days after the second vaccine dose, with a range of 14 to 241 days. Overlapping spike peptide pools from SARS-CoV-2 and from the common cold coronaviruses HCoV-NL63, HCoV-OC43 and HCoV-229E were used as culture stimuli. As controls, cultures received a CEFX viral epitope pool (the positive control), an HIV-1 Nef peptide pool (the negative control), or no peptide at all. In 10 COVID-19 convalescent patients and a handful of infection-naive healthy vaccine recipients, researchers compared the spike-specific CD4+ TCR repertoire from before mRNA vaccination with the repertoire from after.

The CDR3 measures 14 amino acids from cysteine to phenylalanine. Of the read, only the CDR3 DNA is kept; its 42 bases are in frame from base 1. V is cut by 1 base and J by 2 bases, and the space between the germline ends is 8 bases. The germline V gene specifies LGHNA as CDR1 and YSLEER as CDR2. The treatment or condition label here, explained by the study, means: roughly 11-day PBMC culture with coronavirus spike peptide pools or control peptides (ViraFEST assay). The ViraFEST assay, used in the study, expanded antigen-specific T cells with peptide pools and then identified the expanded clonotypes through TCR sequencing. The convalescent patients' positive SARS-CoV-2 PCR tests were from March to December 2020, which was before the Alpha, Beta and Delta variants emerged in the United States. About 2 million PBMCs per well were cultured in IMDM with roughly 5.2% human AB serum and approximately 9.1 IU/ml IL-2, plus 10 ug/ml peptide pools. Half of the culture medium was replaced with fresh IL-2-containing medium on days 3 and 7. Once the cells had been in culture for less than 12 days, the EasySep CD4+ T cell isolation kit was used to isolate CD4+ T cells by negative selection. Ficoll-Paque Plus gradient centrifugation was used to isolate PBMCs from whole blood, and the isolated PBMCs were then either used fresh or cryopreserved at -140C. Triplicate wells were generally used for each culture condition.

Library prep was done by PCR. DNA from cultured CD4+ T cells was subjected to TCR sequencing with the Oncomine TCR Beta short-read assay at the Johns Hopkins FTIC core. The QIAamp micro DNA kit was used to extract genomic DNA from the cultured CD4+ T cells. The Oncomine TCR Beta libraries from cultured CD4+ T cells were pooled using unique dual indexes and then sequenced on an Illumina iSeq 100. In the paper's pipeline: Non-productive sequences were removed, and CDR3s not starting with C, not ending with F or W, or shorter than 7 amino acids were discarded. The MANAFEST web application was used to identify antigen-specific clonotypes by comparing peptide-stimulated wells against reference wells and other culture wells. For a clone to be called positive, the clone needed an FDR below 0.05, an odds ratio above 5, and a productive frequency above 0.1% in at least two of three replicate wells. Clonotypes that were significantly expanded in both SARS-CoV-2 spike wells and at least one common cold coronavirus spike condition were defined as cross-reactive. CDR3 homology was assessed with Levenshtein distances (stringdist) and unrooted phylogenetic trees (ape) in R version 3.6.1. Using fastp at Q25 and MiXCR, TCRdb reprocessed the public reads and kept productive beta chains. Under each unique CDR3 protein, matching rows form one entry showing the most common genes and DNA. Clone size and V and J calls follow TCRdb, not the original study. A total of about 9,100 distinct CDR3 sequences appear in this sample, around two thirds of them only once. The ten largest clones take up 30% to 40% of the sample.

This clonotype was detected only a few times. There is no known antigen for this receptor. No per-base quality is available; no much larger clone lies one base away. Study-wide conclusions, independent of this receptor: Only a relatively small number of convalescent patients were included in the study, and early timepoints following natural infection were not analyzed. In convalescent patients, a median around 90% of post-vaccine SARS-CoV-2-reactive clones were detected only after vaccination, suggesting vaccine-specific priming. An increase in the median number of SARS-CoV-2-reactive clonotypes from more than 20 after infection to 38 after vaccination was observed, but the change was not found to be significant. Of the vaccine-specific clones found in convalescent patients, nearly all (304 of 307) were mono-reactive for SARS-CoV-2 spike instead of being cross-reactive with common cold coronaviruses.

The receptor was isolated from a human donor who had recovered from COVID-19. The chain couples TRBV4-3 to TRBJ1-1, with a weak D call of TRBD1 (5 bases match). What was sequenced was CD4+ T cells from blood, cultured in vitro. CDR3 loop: CASSQGDSNTEAFF. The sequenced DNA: TGCGCCAGCAGCCAAGGAGACAGTAACACTGAAGCTTTCTTT.